This TCR beta chain is from a study of blood T cell repertoires in COVID-19. About the research overall: COVID-19 samples collected from the United States, Italy and Spain covered acute and convalescent phases.

In the original analysis: Nucleated cell number was recorded as an estimate derived from reference gene primer amplification. Repertoires were generated with immunoSEQ multiplex PCR, while TCRdb's copy carries only in-frame clones and drops some. V and J calls and clone size are as listed in that table; D and trimming were resolved from the DNA. The data show tens of thousands of clones, 81% seen once. This CDR3 contains 17 residues. CDR1 MNHEY and CDR2 SVGEGT come from the germline V gene. Unmatched junction bases numbered 13, after V lost 5 bases and J lost 8 bases. This receptor was obtained from a man aged 80 or over with active or convalescent COVID-19. The rearrangement links TRBV6-2 or TRBV6-3 to TRBJ2-1, with 12 nucleotides matching TRBD2. The sample taken for sequencing was peripheral blood. CDR3 sequence (DNA): TGTGCCAGCAGTCCGGGACTAGCGGGCCTCGCTAGGGATGAGCAGTTCTTC. Protein sequence: CASSPGLAGLARDEQFF.